These 18 T cell receptor beta chains originate from one sample sequenced in a study of cytomegalovirus exposure and HLA in healthy donors. The study ran its PCR with 60 Vbeta and 13 Jbeta primers. Clones were sequenced by immunoSEQ multiplex PCR, and TCRdb holds only the in-frame ones, with some missing. The sample comprises about 110,000 clones, 60% to 75% of which are singletons, and 2.5% to 3% rests with the top ten. Sequenced input: PBMCs. Receptor source: a male donor in good health and CMV-seropositive.

This rearrangement joins TRBV7-9 to TRBJ2-7; 7 nucleotides agree with TRBD1. Unmatched junction bases numbered 10, after V lost 6 bases and J lost 2 bases. Germline CDR1 is SEHNR and CDR2 is FQNEAQ (reference sequence). The CDR3 consists of 15 residues. The CDR3 bases are TGTGCCAGCAGTCCGATCCTGGGACAGCCCTACGAGCAGTACTTC. Amino acids: CASSPILGQPYEQYF. The full variable domain, in which reference TRBV7-9 and TRBJ2-7 provide the parts outside the CDR3, is DTGVSQNPRHKITKRGQNVTFRCDPISEHNRLYWYRQTLGQGPEFLTYFQNEAQLEKSRLLSDRFSAERPKGSFSTLEIQRTEQGDSAMYLCASSPILGQPYEQYFGPGTRLTVT.

The chain recombines TRBV6-6 with TRBJ2-3; D ambiguous. Germline CDR1 reads MNHNY; CDR2 reads SVGAGI (reference sequence). The CDR3 runs to 13 residues. V was shortened by 5 bases and J by 1 base, with 7 bases between the two germline ends. The CDR3 DNA sequence: TGTGCCAGCAGTCCCCGAGGCACAGATACGCAGTATTTT. As protein: CASSPRGTDTQYF.

In this sample, this clone turned up once. The chain combines TRBV27 with TRBJ2-1; D might be TRBD1 (5 bases). The CDR3 consists of 13 residues. CDR1 and CDR2 (germline): MNHEY, SMNVEV (reference sequence). The CDR3 DNA is TGTGAAACACAGGCGGACTCCTACAATGAGCAGTTCTTC. Translation: CETQADSYNEQFF.

This clone has a handful of counts. CDR3 bases: TGTGCCAGCAGCGGACAGGGAACCTATAATTCACCCCTCCACTTT. Translating gives CASSGQGTYNSPLHF. This chain connects TRBV5-4 to TRBJ1-6; TRBD1 aligns across 8 bases. Per germline, CDR1 SGHNT and CDR2 YYREEE (reference sequence). V lost 4 bases to trimming and J lost 2 bases; unmatched junction nucleotides: 2. This CDR3 is built from 15 residues.

This rearrangement joins TRBV7-9 to TRBJ1-6; TRBD1 agrees at 10 bases. The V gene's germline CDR1 is SEHNR and CDR2 FQNEAQ (reference sequence). J gave up 8 bases and V 6 bases, and 7 bases lay outside the gene matches. The CDR3 is 15 amino acids. Written as DNA, the CDR3 is TGTGCCAGCAGGCGCGGACAGGGGGGCTATTCACCCCTCCACTTT. Its translation is CASRRGQGGYSPLHF.

A single count supports this clone. The J gene is TRBJ1-2, the V gene TRBV19; D might be TRBD1 (6 bases). This CDR3 spans 18 amino acids. Germline loops: CDR1 LNHDA, CDR2 SQIVND (reference sequence). V was pared by 3 bases and J by 8 bases, with 28 bases between. DNA for the CDR3: TGTGCCAGTAGTATTCCCTCGGGCCGGGACAACCAAAAGCGGGGCTACACCTTC. This sequence encodes CASSIPSGRDNQKRGYTF.

The chain recombines TRBV4-2 with TRBJ2-5; a possible D gene is TRBD1 (6 bases). Germline V gene data show CDR1 as LGHNA and CDR2 as YNFKEQ. CDR3 length: 16 amino acids. Between the trimmed V and J ends, which lost 1 base and 4 bases, there was a span of 16 bases. The CDR3, as DNA: TGTGCCAGCAGCCAAGTGGGACACCCCTTCGGAGAGACCCAGTACTTC. It yields the protein CASSQVGHPFGETQYF.

The genes are TRBV4-2 and TRBJ2-7; D unclear. V gave up 1 base and J gave up 4 bases, with 8 bases separating them. This CDR3 has 13 amino acids. Germline-derived CDR1 and CDR2 are LGHNA and YNFKEQ. The CDR3 loop reads CASSQGADYEQYF. The CDR3 DNA reads TGTGCCAGCAGCCAAGGGGCAGATTACGAGCAGTACTTC.

The CDR3 is CASTPQTNLYGYTF. The CDR3 DNA reads TGTGCCAGCACCCCCCAGACTAATCTATATGGCTACACCTTC. The rearrangement joins TRBV2 to TRBJ1-2; D is uncertain. The germline V gene encodes CDR1 SNHLY and CDR2 FYNNEI. This CDR3 region has 14 residues. The V and J ends lost 7 bases and 5 bases respectively, with 17 bases between them.

The chain carries TRBV6-1 and TRBJ2-7, with 8 bases lining up with TRBD1. The V gene end was trimmed by 3 bases and the J gene end by 4 bases; junction bases not matched to a gene: 11. Germline CDR1 reads MNHNS; CDR2 reads SASEGT. This CDR3 is built from 16 residues. The CDR3 is CASSDRDRGHVYEQYF. In nucleotides, the CDR3 is TGTGCCAGCAGTGACCGAGACAGGGGCCACGTTTACGAGCAGTACTTC.

The chain has TRBV27 and TRBJ1-4, with D unclear. Germline V lookup: CDR1 MNHEY, CDR2 SMNVEV (reference sequence). The V end lost 10 bases, the J end lost 14 bases, and 11 bases lay between the germline ends. The CDR3 is 9 amino acids. CDR3 sequence: CAILTNLFF. The DNA of the CDR3 is TGTGCCATCCTCACAAATCTGTTTTTT. Combining the CDR3 with reference TRBV27 and TRBJ1-4 gives the whole variable domain EAQVTQNPRYLITVTGKKLTVTCSQNMNHEYMSWYRQDPGLGLRQIYYSMNVEVTDKGDVPEGYKVSRKEKRNFPLILESPSPNQTSLYFCAILTNLFFGSGTQLSVL.

The chain carries TRBV4-1 and TRBJ2-5, with a possible D match to TRBD1 (6 bases). The CDR3 extends over 15 amino acids. Per the germline V gene, CDR1 is MGHRA and CDR2 is YSYEKL. Between the trimmed V and J ends, which lost 0 bases and 4 bases, there was a span of 12 bases. The CDR3 sequence: CASSQENGGGETQYF. CDR3 coding DNA: TGCGCCAGCAGCCAAGAGAATGGGGGCGGAGAGACCCAGTACTTC.

The chain recombines TRBV4-3 with TRBJ2-1; D possibly corresponds to TRBD2 (5 bases). The CDR3 runs 16 residues. V lost 4 bases, J lost 0 bases, and 13 bases lay in between. CDR1 and CDR2 from the germline V gene are LGHNA and YSLEER. The CDR3 nucleotides read TGCGCCAGCAGCCTGCGATTTACTAGCTCCTACAATGAGCAGTTCTTC. Translating gives CASSLRFTSSYNEQFF.

This clone was seen a few times. This chain uses TRBV6-5 with TRBJ2-7; no definite D call. Germline CDR1 and CDR2: MNHEY and SVGAGI. The CDR3 is 11 residues long. V was cut by 5 bases and J by 3 bases, with 5 bases left in between. The CDR3 DNA sequence: TGTGCCAGCAGTGAGTTCTACGAGCAGTACTTC. This codes for CASSEFYEQYF.

V usage is TRBV6-7 and J usage is TRBJ2-5, with a possible D match to TRBD2 (6 bases). TRBV6-7 belongs to the ORF category, with a function that is uncertain. The CDR3 runs 13 residues. Trimming removed 10 bases at V and 4 bases at J, with 16 bases between. The CDR3 coding sequence is TGTGCCAACAAAAAGGAGGGGACAGAGACCCAGTACTTC. Its protein is CANKKEGTETQYF.

The rearrangement links TRBV5-1 to TRBJ1-1; 8 bases fit TRBD1. Germline CDR1 is SGHRS and CDR2 is YFSETQ. The V segment lost 3 bases and the J segment 5 bases; nucleotides outside the gene matches: 9. The CDR3 runs to 15 residues. In DNA form, the CDR3 reads TGCGCCAGCAGCTCCGACAGGGGAGGTTTGACTGAAGCTTTCTTT. Protein: CASSSDRGGLTEAFF.

This chain links TRBV7-9 with TRBJ2-2; D unclear. Trimming pared 5 bases from V and 2 bases from J, leaving 12 bases between. The CDR3 spans 15 residues. Germline V gene lookup returns CDR1 SEHNR and CDR2 FQNEAQ (reference sequence). CDR3 nucleotides: TGTGCCAGCAGCCACACCCGAATTAACACCGGGGAGCTGTTTTTT. Translation: CASSHTRINTGELFF.

V usage is TRBV7-2 and J usage is TRBJ1-2; the match to TRBD1 covers 10 bases. The CDR3 has 14 residues. The J segment lost 7 bases and the V segment lost 5 bases, leaving 7 bases of the junction unmatched. Germline V gene lookup returns CDR1 SGHTA and CDR2 FQGNSA. CDR3 coding DNA: TGTGCCAGCAGCCTGAGACAGGGGGCCTGTGGCTACACCTTC. Protein product: CASSLRQGACGYTF.